This TCR beta chain stems from a study of T cells in Graves' hyperthyroidism and ophthalmopathy. Study context: Initial diagnosis, before any treatment, was when peripheral blood was collected.

J was trimmed by 6 bases and V by 2 bases; bases with no gene match: 11. The length of the CDR3 is 16 residues. The germline gives CDR1 SGHVS, CDR2 FQNEAQ. Cells are PBMCs isolated from roughly 9.3 ml of fresh blood. Findings and limits, study-wide: Blood held most thyroid clonotypes expanded above 0.001 frequency.

Regarding this clonotype: Antigen unknown.

Regions amplified from RNA transcripts were the TCR beta CDR3 regions. HTBI primers drove first-round RT-PCR of the TCR CDR3. In TCRdb, the multiplex PCR reads were re-called with MiXCR into one record per CDR3 protein. Seen here are around 700,000 distinct CDR3 sequences, over 15% observed once, and the top ten hold over 15%. This sequence joins TRBV7-8 and TRBJ2-3; 7 bases match TRBD1. Sequencing was carried out using blood. The sequence derives from a woman aged 45-65 years with Graves' hyperthyroidism that later progressed to Graves' ophthalmopathy. The CDR3 loop reads CASSLRPGQPMDTQYF. The CDR3 DNA is TGTGCCAGCAGCTTACGGCCGGGACAGCCAATGGATACGCAGTATTTT.